This record looks at one TCR beta chain sequence and its context. Its antigen remains unidentified. The gene names given are mouse names. The observed sequence ends 1 residue before the CDR3 terminus, with the missing tail filled in from the germline J gene. This sample is drawn from a study of tissue T cells after allogeneic stem cell transplantation. The repertoire was sequenced with immunoSEQ multiplex PCR; TCRdb's copy has only in-frame clones and lacks some. The repertoire holds approximately 1,200 clones, with approximately 60% as singletons. Deletions cut 6 bases from V and 0 bases from J, with 11 bases between. Germline V gene lookup returns CDR1 MSHET and CDR2 SYDVDS. The CDR3 length is 14 residues. Study observations and caveats: Sampling depth was limited, and the cohort was small and clinically varied. The study did not identify alloreactive or antigen-specific tissue TCRs, and some clones might be persisting host cells. Anatomically similar tissues had similar TCR repertoires within each patient. Motif-based clustering found tissue-specific repertoire signatures shared across patients, though few clones were shared.

The sequence came from a female BALB/c mouse in good health. The mice in this strain carry MHC haplotype H2-d. Specimen: skin. The rearrangement joins TRBV29 to TRBJ1-1; D is perhaps TRBD1 (5 bases). This CDR3 is CASSLGPANTEVFF. The DNA read from the CDR3 is TGTGCTAGCAGCCTGGGACCGGCAAACACAGAAGTCTTC.